This T cell receptor beta chain was captured in a study of blood T cell repertoires in COVID-19. On the study more broadly: Sites in the United States, Italy and Spain provided acute and convalescent COVID-19 samples. Sample material is recorded as cDNA or gDNA derived from T cells, B-cell-depleted T cells, or PBMCs.

Authors' processing steps: Estimation of nucleated cell counts was performed using reference gene primer amplification. TCRdb's table, derived via immunoSEQ multiplex PCR, lists solely in-frame clones and lacks some. The V and J calls and clone size come from that table; D and trimming were worked out from the DNA. Seen here are around 100,000 clones, roughly 84% observed once, and the top ten hold over 10%. CDR3 length: 17 residues. The V end lost 1 base, the J end lost 0 bases, and 10 bases lay between the germline ends. Germline V gene lookup returns CDR1 SEHNR and CDR2 FQNEAQ (reference sequence).

The sample taken for sequencing was peripheral blood. The source is a human donor in a cohort sampled during active or convalescent COVID-19. The chain has TRBV7-9 and TRBJ1-6; tentative D call: TRBD1 (5 bases). CDR3 amino acids: CASSLDGGPSYNSPLHF. In nucleotides, the CDR3 is TGTGCCAGCAGCTTAGACGGGGGACCCTCCTATAATTCACCCCTCCACTTT.